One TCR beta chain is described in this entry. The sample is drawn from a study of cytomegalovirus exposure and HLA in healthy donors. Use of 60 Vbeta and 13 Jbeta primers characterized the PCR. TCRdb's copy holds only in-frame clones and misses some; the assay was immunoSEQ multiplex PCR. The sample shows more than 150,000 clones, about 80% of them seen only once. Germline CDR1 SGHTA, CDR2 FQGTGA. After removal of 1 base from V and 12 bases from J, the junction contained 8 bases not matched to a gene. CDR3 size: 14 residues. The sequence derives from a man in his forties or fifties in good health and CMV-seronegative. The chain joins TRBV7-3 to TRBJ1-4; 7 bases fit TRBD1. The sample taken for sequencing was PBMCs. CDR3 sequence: CASSLSRDSKELFF. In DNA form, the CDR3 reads TGTGCCAGCAGCTTAAGCCGGGACAGCAAAGAACTGTTTTTT.